This is a list of T cell receptor beta chains from one sample in a study of spatial heterogeneity in lung cancer. TCRdb ran MiXCR on the 5' RACE reads and lists one entry per CDR3 protein. The sample contains some 83,000 distinct CDR3 sequences, about 20% of which appear only once. Sequences were derived from PBMCs, sampled at surgery. The receptor source for this set is a male donor with early-stage non-small cell lung cancer. CDR3s include the opening cysteine and the closing phenylalanine or tryptophan. The D gene is left open where the match is weak. Clone size is given for some rows only: seen once, a few or many times, or a class if the clone is expanded.

V gene: TRBV29-1; D gene: .; J gene: TRBJ1-1; CDR3 length: 13; clone size: many; CDR3 DNA: TGCAGCGTTGAAGAGGGGGCTAACACTGAAGCTTTCTTT; CDR3 protein: CSVEEGANTEAFF
V gene: TRBV2; D gene: TRBD1; J gene: TRBJ2-3; CDR3 length: 16; clone size: few; CDR3 DNA: TGTGCCAGCAGTAGACAGGGGCTGACTAGCACAGATACGCAGTATTTT; CDR3 protein: CASSRQGLTSTDTQYF
V gene: TRBV19; D gene: .; J gene: TRBJ1-5; CDR3 length: 17; clone size: few; CDR3 DNA: TGTGCCAGTAGTATAAAGGGGTTCATCTCTAGCAATCAGCCCCAGCATTTT; CDR3 protein: CASSIKGFISSNQPQHF
V gene: TRBV5-1; D gene: TRBD1; J gene: TRBJ2-1; CDR3 length: 14; clone size: few; CDR3 DNA: TGCGCCAGCACCCTCCAGGGGGCCTACAATGAGCAGTTCTTC; CDR3 protein: CASTLQGAYNEQFF
V gene: TRBV5-5; D gene: .; J gene: TRBJ1-6; CDR3 length: 15; clone size: .; CDR3 DNA: TGTGCCAGCAGCTTGGTTCAAGTCTATAATTCACCCCTCCACTTT; CDR3 protein: CASSLVQVYNSPLHF
V gene: TRBV6-4; D gene: TRBD1; J gene: TRBJ2-1; CDR3 length: 15; clone size: many; CDR3 DNA: TGTGCCAGCAGTACCGGACAGGGGGCCCACAATGAGCAGTTCTTC; CDR3 protein: CASSTGQGAHNEQFF
V gene: TRBV28; D gene: TRBD1; J gene: TRBJ1-5; CDR3 length: 12; clone size: .; CDR3 DNA: TGTGCCACCCAGGGGGCGGATCAGCCCCAGCATTTT; CDR3 protein: CATQGADQPQHF
V gene: TRBV30; D gene: TRBD1; J gene: TRBJ2-3; CDR3 length: 13; clone size: .; CDR3 DNA: TGTGCCTGGAGGACAGGGTGGTCAGATACGCAGTATTTT; CDR3 protein: CAWRTGWSDTQYF
V gene: TRBV9; D gene: .; J gene: TRBJ1-2; CDR3 length: 14; clone size: .; CDR3 DNA: TGTGCCAGCAGCCCCGCCCGCGGGAACTATGGCTACACCTTC; CDR3 protein: CASSPARGNYGYTF
V gene: TRBV7-2; D gene: .; J gene: TRBJ1-1; CDR3 length: 15; clone size: few; CDR3 DNA: TGTGCCAGCAGCCTTGGGGGGCAGGGAGGCACTGAAGCTTTCTTT; CDR3 protein: CASSLGGQGGTEAFF
V gene: TRBV20-1; D gene: .; J gene: TRBJ2-3; CDR3 length: 14; clone size: .; CDR3 DNA: TGCAGTGCTAGAGCATTACGCCGTCCAGATACGCAGTATTTT; CDR3 protein: CSARALRRPDTQYF
V gene: TRBV10-3; D gene: TRBD1; J gene: TRBJ2-3; CDR3 length: 15; clone size: few; CDR3 DNA: TGTGCCATCAGTGAGGCCAGGGGGCGGGCAGATACGCAGTATTTT; CDR3 protein: CAISEARGRADTQYF
V gene: TRBV7-9; D gene: .; J gene: TRBJ2-6; CDR3 length: 17; clone size: few; CDR3 DNA: TGTGCCAGCAGCGATATAATCGGGACAACCGGGGCCAACGTCCTGACTTTC; CDR3 protein: CASSDIIGTTGANVLTF
V gene: TRBV7-2; D gene: TRBD1; J gene: TRBJ2-1; CDR3 length: 17; clone size: few; CDR3 DNA: TGTGCCAGCAGCTTAACCCCCACAGGGGGCGGATACAATGAGCAGTTCTTC; CDR3 protein: CASSLTPTGGGYNEQFF
V gene: TRBV29-1; D gene: TRBD2; J gene: TRBJ2-7; CDR3 length: 16; clone size: .; CDR3 DNA: TGCAGCGTGGGCGATAGCGGGGGGGCCAGATCTTACGAGCAGTACTTC; CDR3 protein: CSVGDSGGARSYEQYF
V gene: TRBV24-1; D gene: TRBD2; J gene: TRBJ2-1; CDR3 length: 13; clone size: many; CDR3 DNA: TGTGCCACCAGCCCCGGGACTAGCAATGAGCAGTTCTTC; CDR3 protein: CATSPGTSNEQFF
V gene: TRBV7-6; D gene: .; J gene: TRBJ1-2; CDR3 length: 12; clone size: few; CDR3 DNA: TGTGCCAGCAGCTTAAAAGGGAATGGCTACACCTTC; CDR3 protein: CASSLKGNGYTF
V gene: TRBV3-1; D gene: .; J gene: TRBJ1-5; CDR3 length: 16; clone size: .; CDR3 DNA: TGTGCCAGCAGCCAAGGGTCCCACAATAGCAATCAGCCCCAGCATTTT; CDR3 protein: CASSQGSHNSNQPQHF
V gene: TRBV28; D gene: .; J gene: TRBJ2-3; CDR3 length: 13; clone size: .; CDR3 DNA: TGTGCCAGCAGACGGGGGCGGGTGGATACGCAGTATTTT; CDR3 protein: CASRRGRVDTQYF
V gene: TRBV6-6; D gene: .; J gene: TRBJ1-1; CDR3 length: 13; clone size: .; CDR3 DNA: TGTGCCAGCAGTTACTCGATCGGGCAGGAAGCTTTCTTT; CDR3 protein: CASSYSIGQEAFF
V gene: TRBV29-1; D gene: .; J gene: TRBJ1-2; CDR3 length: 13; clone size: few; CDR3 DNA: TGCAGCGTTGTGCGGGGCGCCTTAAGTGGCTACACCTTC; CDR3 protein: CSVVRGALSGYTF
V gene: TRBV27; D gene: TRBD1; J gene: TRBJ2-6; CDR3 length: 17; clone size: few; CDR3 DNA: TGTGCCAGCAGTCCTCGGACAGGTCTCTCTGGGGCCAACGTCCTGACTTTC; CDR3 protein: CASSPRTGLSGANVLTF